This TCR beta chain was identified during a study of T cell responses to AZD1222 COVID-19 vaccine. Study-level points and caveats: Donor demographics were predominantly white British with a female majority; clonal diversity may be underestimated. The repertoires were collected only after the peak T cell response.

On this clone itself: The antigen remains undetermined.

The CDR3 is 18 amino acids. Only in-frame clones appear in the TCRdb table, and some are missing; sequencing was by immunoSEQ multiplex PCR. The top ten hold about 1.4% of the sample, which has roughly 120,000 clones, roughly 92% seen once. The receptor's source is an adult who received the AZD1222 COVID-19 vaccine. V usage is TRBV21-1 and J usage is TRBJ2-1; the table gives TRBD2 as D, unverified against the DNA. TRBV21-1 is recorded as a pseudogene. Sequencing was performed on peripheral blood, taken 28 days after the second AZD1222 dose. CDR3 DNA: TGTGCCAGCAGCAAAGCGTGGAGGGGCTTAAGCTCCTACAATGAGCAGTTCTTC. The encoded protein is CASSKAWRGLSSYNEQFF.